Given below is one TCR beta chain in context. Antigen specificity is unknown. This record comes from a study of TIL therapy for anti-PD-1-resistant metastatic lung cancer. About the study: Patients had a median age of around 56 years (range roughly 38-75). Whole-study findings and limits: Infused TIL clonotypes partially replaced the baseline blood repertoire, then decayed over months.

V lost 6 bases and J lost 0, with 14 bases in between. The CDR3 runs to 15 residues. Germline V gene sequence: CDR1 SEHNR, CDR2 FQNEAQ (reference sequence). Indicated time point: pre-treatment sample, taken before nivolumab and TIL therapy. Stage 4 NSCLC adults joined between 2017 and January 2020. This was the immunoSEQ v3 assay. Here immunoSEQ multiplex PCR was the method, and the copy in TCRdb shows in-frame clones only, minus some. The data show tens of thousands of clones, with more than 60% seen just once and about 6% held by the top ten. The clonotype was recovered from a person aged 25 to 80 with non-small cell lung cancer. The chain combines TRBV7-9 with TRBJ1-1; D gene uncertain. The source material was blood, sampled at baseline. In DNA form, the CDR3 reads TGTGCCAGCAGAAAATGGAAACCGCTGAACACTGAAGCTTTCTTT. This translates into CASRKWKPLNTEAFF. Based on the CDR3 plus reference TRBV7-9 and TRBJ1-1, the full variable domain is DTGVSQNPRHKITKRGQNVTFRCDPISEHNRLYWYRQTLGQGPEFLTYFQNEAQLEKSRLLSDRFSAERPKGSFSTLEIQRTEQGDSAMYLCASRKWKPLNTEAFFGQGTRLTVV.